The 20 T cell receptor beta chains in this list originate from one sample, sequenced in a study of blood T cell repertoires in COVID-19. TCRdb's table, derived via immunoSEQ multiplex PCR, lists solely in-frame clones and lacks some. The sample contains about 160,000 clones, 75% to 85% of which appear only once. Material: peripheral blood. All receptors derive from a woman aged 55-70 years with COVID-19, enrolled during active disease.

The chain employs TRBV7-2 and TRBJ2-2; 10 bases line up with TRBD2. This CDR3 has 17 amino acids. V dropped 5 bases and J dropped 7; count of bases not matched to a gene: 13. CDR1 and CDR2 (germline): SGHTA, FQGNSA. CDR3 protein: CASSGGSGGAVVGELFF. Here the CDR3 DNA reads TGTGCCAGCAGCGGCGGAAGCGGGGGGGCCGTCGTCGGGGAGCTGTTTTTT.

J is TRBJ1-2 and V is TRBV6-6; D remains unclear. Per germline, CDR1 MNHNY and CDR2 SVGAGI (reference sequence). This CDR3 has 13 residues. V was cut by 4 bases and J by 7 bases, with 13 bases left in between. CDR3 DNA: TGTGCCAGCAGTTCTACCGGGGTGAGTGGCTACACCTTC. Translation gives CASSSTGVSGYTF.

The chain carries TRBV7-6 and TRBJ2-2; 10 bases are a match to TRBD1. Germline loops: CDR1 SGHVS, CDR2 FNYEAQ. The CDR3 is 18 amino acids. The V segment lost 1 base and the J segment 3 bases; nucleotides outside the gene matches: 8. CDR3 sequence (DNA): TGTGCCAGCAGCTTAGTCCCGACAGGGGGCCTCGACACCGGGGAGCTGTTTTTT. Its protein is CASSLVPTGGLDTGELFF.

The chain has TRBV6-2 or TRBV6-3 and TRBJ1-5, with D perhaps TRBD1 (6 bases). V was clipped by 6 bases and J by 5 bases, with 20 bases between them. Germline CDR1 reads MNHEY; CDR2 reads SVGEGT. The CDR3 is made up of 16 amino acids. The CDR3 is CASSPTYRVGDQPQHF. CDR3 in DNA: TGTGCCAGCAGCCCTACCTACAGGGTTGGGGATCAGCCCCAGCATTTT.

To note about this clone: Other nucleotide sequences from this sample produce the same CDR3. The chain links TRBV7-6 to TRBJ2-3; TRBD1 aligns across 9 bases. Per germline, CDR1 SGHVS and CDR2 FNYEAQ. V dropped 1 base and J dropped 3; count of bases not matched to a gene: 5. CDR3 length: 16 amino acids. CDR3 amino acids: CASSLGTGGRTDTQYF. CDR3 DNA sequence: TGTGCCAGCAGCTTAGGAACAGGGGGCAGAACAGATACGCAGTATTTT.

There are a few counts of this clone. The CDR3 here is CASSATINRVSDGYTF. In DNA, the CDR3 is TGTGCCAGTAGTGCTACGATAAACCGGGTCTCGGATGGCTACACCTTC. The genes are TRBV19 and TRBJ1-2; the D is unclear. With 5 bases removed from V and 6 bases from J, the gap between germline ends came to 22 bases. The CDR3 sequence is 16 residues long. The V gene's germline CDR1 is LNHDA and CDR2 SQIVND (reference sequence). Based on the CDR3 plus reference TRBV19 and TRBJ1-2, the full variable domain is DGGITQSPKYLFRKEGQNVTLSCEQNLNHDAMYWYRQDPGQGLRLIYYSQIVNDFQKGDIAEGYSVSREKKESFPLTVTSAQKNPTAFYLCASSATINRVSDGYTFGSGTRLTVV.

This clone has just one count. The V and J genes are TRBV28 and TRBJ2-7; 9 bases agree with TRBD2. V gave up 6 bases and J gave up 7 bases; unmatched junction bases: 13. Germline CDR1 is MDHEN and CDR2 is SYDVKM. There are 15 residues in the CDR3. The CDR3 reads CASSFSTGGRGEQYF. The CDR3 DNA reads TGTGCCAGCAGCTTCTCGACGGGCGGGAGGGGTGAGCAGTACTTC.

The chain recombines TRBV14 with TRBJ2-1; TRBD2 matches at 8 bases. This CDR3 spans 18 amino acids. With 1 base clipped from V and 13 bases from J, the junction kept 21 bases outside the gene matches. CDR1 and CDR2 from the germline V gene are SGHDN and FVKESK. CDR3 DNA: TGTGCCAGCAGCCAAGTACCCTTTAGCGGGGTGGACCCACCCTCACAGTTCTTC. Translating gives CASSQVPFSGVDPPSQFF.

This clone was detected a few times. The chain recombines TRBV5-1 with TRBJ2-2; 8 nucleotides line up with TRBD1. The CDR3 sequence is 16 residues long. V shed 2 bases and J 4 bases; nucleotides not matched to a gene: 7. The germline V gene encodes CDR1 SGHRS and CDR2 YFSETQ. The CDR3 loop reads CASSFGRGPLTGELFF. The CDR3 region has the DNA TGCGCCAGCAGCTTTGGCAGGGGGCCCCTCACCGGGGAGCTGTTTTTT.

The chain recombines TRBV27 with TRBJ2-5; 10 bases line up with TRBD2. This CDR3 has 19 amino acids. The germline V gene has CDR1 MNHEY and CDR2 SMNVEV (reference sequence). V shed 0 bases, J shed 1 base, and the junction held 11 bases outside the gene matches. CDR3 loop: CASSLSPSQAGGPQETQYF. In DNA, the CDR3 is TGTGCCAGCAGTTTATCACCGAGTCAAGCGGGGGGGCCCCAAGAGACCCAGTACTTC.

The CDR3 protein is CASSLIARQHNEQFF. The CDR3 DNA sequence: TGTGCCAGCAGCTTAATTGCCAGACAACACAATGAGCAGTTCTTC. This chain uses TRBV7-2 with TRBJ2-1; D unresolved. This CDR3 region has 15 residues. Deletions cut 2 bases from V and 5 bases from J, with 13 bases between. Germline V gene lookup returns CDR1 SGHTA and CDR2 FQGNSA.

This clone was seen a single time. This sequence joins TRBV4-3 and TRBJ1-2; D might be TRBD1 (5 bases). The CDR3 covers 14 residues. Germline V gene sequence: CDR1 LGHNA, CDR2 YSLEER. The ends were cut back, 1 base at V and 7 bases at J, with 13 bases in the middle. The CDR3, as DNA: TGCGCCAGCAGCCAAGGAAATGGGGCGCGTGGCTACACCTTC. It specifies CASSQGNGARGYTF.

The chain combines TRBV9 with TRBJ2-3, with 10 bases fitting TRBD2. V dropped 4 bases and J dropped 0; count of bases not matched to a gene: 11. From germline, CDR1 is SGDLS and CDR2 YYNGEE. The CDR3 is made up of 18 amino acids. CDR3 residues: CASSILAGGAISTDTQYF. The CDR3 DNA reads as TGTGCCAGCAGCATCTTAGCGGGGGGCGCCATTAGCACAGATACGCAGTATTTT.

The chain recombines TRBV19 with TRBJ1-5; a possible D gene is TRBD1 (5 bases). The germline CDR1 and CDR2 sequences are LNHDA and SQIVND (reference sequence). The V end lost 6 bases, the J end lost 0 bases, and 21 bases lay between the germline ends. This CDR3 contains 18 residues. The CDR3 here is CASSLRAREVYSNQPQHF. CDR3 sequence (DNA): TGTGCCAGTAGCCTTAGGGCCAGGGAGGTATATAGCAATCAGCCCCAGCATTTT. The whole variable domain, filled in from reference TRBV19 and TRBJ1-5, reads DGGITQSPKYLFRKEGQNVTLSCEQNLNHDAMYWYRQDPGQGLRLIYYSQIVNDFQKGDIAEGYSVSREKKESFPLTVTSAQKNPTAFYLCASSLRAREVYSNQPQHFGDGTRLSIL.

The chain employs TRBV27 and TRBJ1-3, with 8 bases fitting TRBD1. The CDR3 spans 15 residues. The V gene's germline CDR1 is MNHEY and CDR2 SMNVEV (reference sequence). V gave up 2 bases and J gave up 4 bases; unmatched junction bases: 4. The DNA for the CDR3 is TGTGCCAGCAGTTTAAACCAGGGGGCCGGAAACACCATATATTTT. This sequence encodes CASSLNQGAGNTIYF.

The V and J genes are TRBV15 and TRBJ2-7; D not certain. CDR1 LNHNV and CDR2 YYDKDF come from the germline V gene (reference sequence). The CDR3 sequence is 15 residues long. V shed 8 bases and J shed 4 bases, with 21 bases lying between them. In DNA form, the CDR3 reads TGTGCCACCTCTTCTCAGATAGGCCCCGGGTACGAGCAGTACTTC. Translation gives CATSSQIGPGYEQYF.

The genes are TRBV5-8 and TRBJ2-3, with unresolved D. In germline, CDR1 is SGHTS, CDR2 YDEGEE. This CDR3 is 15 amino acids long. Trimming stripped 2 bases from V and 1 base from J, with 11 bases between. In DNA, the CDR3 is TGTGCCAGCAGCTTTTTAGATGGTCGCACAGATACGCAGTATTTT. Translated, it gives CASSFLDGRTDTQYF.

V is TRBV28 and J is TRBJ2-1; D ambiguous. This CDR3 spans 15 amino acids. V dropped 5 bases and J dropped 0 bases, with 11 bases sitting between them. Germline V CDR1 and CDR2: MDHEN, SYDVKM. Written as DNA, the CDR3 is TGTGCCAGCAGTCCCGACTCTCGCTCCTACAATGAGCAGTTCTTC. Translating gives CASSPDSRSYNEQFF. Drawing the rest from reference TRBV28 and TRBJ2-1, the complete variable domain is DVKVTQSSRYLVKRTGEKVFLECVQDMDHENMFWYRQDPGLGLRLIYFSYDVKMKEKGDIPEGYSVSREKKERFSLILESASTNQTSMYLCASSPDSRSYNEQFFGPGTRLTVL.

The chain carries TRBV11-1 and TRBJ2-3; the D gene is possibly TRBD1 (6 bases). Germline CDR1 and CDR2: SGHAT and FQDESV (reference sequence). The ends were cut back, 1 base at V and 1 base at J, with 12 bases in the middle. The CDR3 runs to 16 residues. The CDR3 region has the DNA TGTGCCAGCAGCTTAGTCGGCAGGGGACGCACAGATACGCAGTATTTT. Residues: CASSLVGRGRTDTQYF.

This clone was counted at least ten times. The gene calls are TRBV27 and TRBJ2-1; D remains unclear. CDR3 length equals 11 residues. The germline V and J ends were trimmed by 3 bases and 6 bases, with 3 bases remaining between them. Germline V gene sequence: CDR1 MNHEY, CDR2 SMNVEV (reference sequence). CDR3 bases: TGTGCCAGCAGTTTTCGCAATGAGCAGTTCTTC. This gives the protein CASSFRNEQFF.